The T cell receptor (beta chain) under discussion was sequenced for a study of blood T cell repertoires in COVID-19. CDR1 SEHNR and CDR2 FQNEAQ come from the germline V gene (reference sequence). Germline trimming cut 0 bases from V and 4 bases from J; bases unmatched to any gene: 6. The CDR3 totals 16 residues. Original processing notes: Estimates of nucleated cell counts were drawn from the amplification of reference gene primers. The method was immunoSEQ multiplex PCR; TCRdb's version includes in-frame clones alone and lacks a portion of them. V, J and clone size are taken as reported in that table, and D and trimming were inferred from the DNA itself. This sample carries roughly 250,000 clones, approximately 84% of them seen once, and the ten largest clones take 4% to 5.5%.

The source material was peripheral blood. The rearrangement joins TRBV7-9 to TRBJ1-2; 9 bases agree with TRBD1. The clonotype was recovered from a man in his forties or fifties with active or convalescent COVID-19. CDR3 DNA: TGTGCCAGCAGCTTAGCGCTAACAGGGGGCTCCTATGGCTACACCTTC. This translates into CASSLALTGGSYGYTF.